The 27 T cell receptor beta chains in this list originate from one sample, sequenced in a study of blood T cell repertoires in COVID-19. Repertoires were generated with immunoSEQ multiplex PCR, while TCRdb's copy carries only in-frame clones and drops some. The sample records roughly 200,000 clones, 85% being singletons. The specimen was PBMCs or T cells enriched from blood (not recorded which). The receptors derive from a man in his forties who had recovered from COVID-19.

V is TRBV5-1 and J is TRBJ1-5; no firm D call. Germline V CDR1 and CDR2: SGHRS, YFSETQ. This CDR3 region has 15 residues. V lost 5 bases and J lost 0, with 12 bases in between. In DNA form, the CDR3 reads TGCGCCAGCAGAACAGCCCCTGATAGCAATCAGCCCCAGCATTTT. Translated, it gives CASRTAPDSNQPQHF.

The chain uses TRBV7-8 and TRBJ2-1; 16 bases match TRBD2. The junction had 10 bases not matched to a gene; V was cut back by 5 bases and J by 6 bases. CDR3 size: 18 residues. From germline, CDR1 is SGHVS and CDR2 FQNEAQ. CDR3 protein: CASSPPAGLAGGRNEQFF. The DNA for the CDR3 is TGTGCCAGCAGCCCACCGGCGGGACTAGCGGGAGGGCGCAATGAGCAGTTCTTC. The variable domain in full, completed from reference TRBV7-8 and TRBJ2-1, reads GAGVSQSPRYKVAKRGQDVALRCDPISGHVSLFWYQQALGQGPEFLTYFQNEAQLDKSGLPSDRFFAERPEGSVSTLKIQRTQQEDSAVYLCASSPPAGLAGGRNEQFFGPGTRLTVL.

V usage is TRBV6-1 and J usage is TRBJ2-7; 8 nucleotides align to TRBD1. The V gene's germline CDR1 is MNHNS and CDR2 SASEGT. V gave up 2 bases and J gave up 3 bases; unmatched junction bases: 3. The CDR3 has 14 amino acids. Written as DNA, the CDR3 is TGTGCCAGCAGTGAAATGACAGGGGTCTACGAGCAGTACTTC. It is translated as CASSEMTGVYEQYF.

The V gene is TRBV6-6, the J gene TRBJ1-2; a weak D match, TRBD1 (5 bases). The CDR3 has 13 amino acids. Germline V lookup: CDR1 MNHNY, CDR2 SVGAGI (reference sequence). Trimming took 6 bases from V and 6 from J, leaving 14 bases between them. The CDR3 DNA reads TGTGCCAGCAGGTCGCAGGGCAACCATGGCTACACCTTC. Translated, it gives CASRSQGNHGYTF.

The chain joins TRBV5-6 to TRBJ1-3; TRBD1 might be the D (6 bases). The CDR3 extends over 15 amino acids. Germline CDR1 reads SGHDT; CDR2 reads YYEEEE. Trimming took off 4 bases at V and 2 bases at J, with 13 bases between the two ends. The CDR3 DNA follows: TGTGCCAGCAGCCTTCTAGACAGGACTGGAAACACCATATATTTT. Protein product: CASSLLDRTGNTIYF.

J is TRBJ1-1 and V is TRBV18, with D maybe TRBD1 (5 bases). Trimming took 2 bases from V and 4 from J, leaving 14 bases between them. Germline V CDR1 and CDR2: KGHSH, LQKENI. The CDR3 runs 15 residues. CDR3 sequence: CASSPAPGGITEAFF. The CDR3 DNA is TGTGCCAGCTCACCAGCCCCGGGGGGGATCACTGAAGCTTTCTTT.

V usage is TRBV19 and J usage is TRBJ2-6; 9 bases match TRBD2. The V gene end was trimmed by 6 bases and the J gene end by 4 bases; junction bases not matched to a gene: 10. This CDR3 has 17 amino acids. Germline V gives CDR1 LNHDA, CDR2 SQIVND (reference sequence). CDR3: CASSGGRGPMGANVLTF. The DNA of the CDR3 is TGTGCCAGTAGCGGCGGGAGGGGTCCCATGGGGGCCAACGTCCTGACTTTC.

This clone was recorded a few times. The J gene is TRBJ2-7, the V gene TRBV7-9, with TRBD2 as a possible D gene (5 bases). The CDR3 totals 16 residues. CDR1 and CDR2 from the germline V gene are SEHNR and FQNEAQ (reference sequence). Trimming pared 1 base from V and 3 bases from J, leaving 16 bases between. DNA of the CDR3: TGTGCCAGCAGCTTAGGAGGGCTGGGTTTAAACTACGAGCAGTACTTC. This translates into CASSLGGLGLNYEQYF.

This clone was counted only a few times. The DNA is omitted, as the CDR3 cannot be located on it reliably, and the CDR3 follows TCRdb's listing. V is TRBV6-1 and J is TRBJ2-7; TRBD1, the table's D call, lacks a check against the DNA. The CDR3 contains 14 residues when both ends are counted. Germline CDR1 reads MNHNS; CDR2 reads SASEGT. Here the CDR3 reads CASSEEWGTGNFYF.

The chain carries TRBV13 and TRBJ2-7; TRBD1 matches 7 bases. The junction had 12 bases not matched to a gene; V was cut back by 4 bases and J by 6 bases. The CDR3 covers 15 residues. Germline values: CDR1 PRHDT, CDR2 FYEKMQ (reference sequence). This chain's CDR3 is CASSSIDQGVSEQYF. In DNA form, the CDR3 reads TGTGCCAGCAGCTCCATCGACCAGGGGGTTAGCGAGCAGTACTTC.

This chain connects TRBV7-3 to TRBJ2-3; 8 bases are shared with TRBD1. The germline gives CDR1 SGHTA, CDR2 FQGTGA. After removal of 5 bases from V and 5 bases from J, the junction contained 9 bases not matched to a gene. CDR3 size: 15 residues. Here the CDR3 reads CASSPWTGNGDTQYF. The CDR3 region has the DNA TGTGCCAGCAGCCCGTGGACAGGGAATGGAGATACGCAGTATTTT. The full variable domain, rest sourced from reference TRBV7-3 and TRBJ2-3, is GAGVSQTPSNKVTEKGKYVELRCDPISGHTALYWYRQSLGQGPEFLIYFQGTGAADDSGLPNDRFFAVRPEGSVSTLKIQRTERGDSAVYLCASSPWTGNGDTQYFGPGTRLTVL.

The rearrangement joins TRBV11-1 to TRBJ1-5, with D hard to call. The germline V and J ends were trimmed by 0 bases and 0 bases, with 6 bases remaining between them. This CDR3 comprises 15 residues. Per the germline V gene, CDR1 is SGHAT and CDR2 is FQDESV (reference sequence). The DNA of the CDR3 is TGTGCCAGCAGCTTAGCCGGGGATAGCAATCAGCCCCAGCATTTT. Its protein product is CASSLAGDSNQPQHF.

This CDR3 is CASSLAGGKETQYF. CDR3 DNA sequence: TGTGCCAGCAGCTTGGCAGGTGGCAAAGAGACCCAGTACTTC. This rearrangement joins TRBV5-4 to TRBJ2-5, with D unresolved. Trimming cost V 0 bases and J 3 bases, with 9 bases left between them. The CDR3 length is 14 residues. Germline V gene lookup returns CDR1 SGHNT and CDR2 YYREEE (reference sequence).

The chain joins TRBV11-2 to TRBJ1-3, with D perhaps matching TRBD1 (5 bases). Germline V gene sequence: CDR1 SGHAT, CDR2 FQNNGV. V was shortened by 1 base and J by 0 bases, with 7 bases between the two germline ends. The CDR3 covers 15 residues. The CDR3 is CASSLGDSSGNTIYF. The CDR3 DNA reads TGTGCCAGCAGCTTAGGAGACAGCTCTGGAAACACCATATATTTT.

This rearrangement joins TRBV6-5 to TRBJ2-7, with D unresolved. The CDR3 covers 15 residues. CDR1 MNHEY and CDR2 SVGAGI come from the germline V gene. Deletions cut 0 bases from V and 0 bases from J, with 9 bases between. The CDR3 spells CASSYSGVLSYEQYF. The CDR3 DNA sequence: TGTGCCAGCAGTTACTCGGGCGTCCTCTCCTACGAGCAGTACTTC.

Comment on this clone: This may be a read error, as it is one base from a much larger clone. Other DNA sequences in the same sample also yield this CDR3. V usage is TRBV5-1 and J usage is TRBJ1-3, with D maybe TRBD1 (5 bases). Germline assignment: CDR1 SGHRS and CDR2 YFSETQ. The CDR3 contains 17 residues. The CDR3 protein is CASSSAVAGRSGNTIYF. The CDR3 DNA reads as TGCGCCAGCAGCTCCGCCGTGGCGGGACGCTCTGGAAATACCATATATTTT.

This chain joins TRBV3-1 (or the pseudogene TRBV3-2) and TRBJ2-7; D might be TRBD2 (5 bases). Germline CDR1 reads LGHDT; CDR2 reads YNNKEL (reference sequence). The CDR3 contains 14 residues. V dropped 5 bases and J dropped 2 bases, with 13 bases sitting between them. This CDR3 reads CASSNGIYPYEQYF. The CDR3, as DNA: TGTGCCAGCAGCAACGGGATTTATCCCTACGAGCAGTACTTC.

The CDR3 sequence is CASSGDLYPGVYEQYF. CDR3 nucleotide sequence: TGTGCCAGCAGTGGAGACCTTTATCCGGGAGTCTACGAGCAGTACTTC. The chain employs TRBV2 and TRBJ2-7; maybe TRBD2 (6 bases). V was pared by 4 bases and J by 3 bases, with 19 bases between. CDR3 size: 16 residues. Germline V gene lookup returns CDR1 SNHLY and CDR2 FYNNEI.

The rearrangement links TRBV9 to TRBJ2-1; TRBD2 matches at 11 bases. CDR1 SGDLS and CDR2 YYNGEE come from the germline V gene. The CDR3 extends over 14 amino acids. Trimming at V came to 2 bases and at J to 8 bases, leaving 3 bases not matched to a gene. DNA for the CDR3: TGTGCCAGCAGCGTGGCTAGCGGGAGGCATGAGCAGTTCTTC. Translated: CASSVASGRHEQFF. The full variable domain, its missing parts supplied by reference TRBV9 and TRBJ2-1, is DSGVTQTPKHLITATGQRVTLRCSPRSGDLSVYWYQQSLDQGLQFLIQYYNGEERAKGNILERFSAQQFPDLHSELNLSSLELGDSALYFCASSVASGRHEQFFGPGTRLTVL.

The rearrangement joins TRBV19 to TRBJ2-1; 10 bases line up with TRBD1. Per the germline V gene, CDR1 is LNHDA and CDR2 is SQIVND (reference sequence). Trimming cost V 5 bases and J 7 bases; bases outside gene matches: 8. This CDR3 has 15 amino acids. Here the CDR3 reads CASSVRDRGLNEQFF. The CDR3 nucleotides read TGTGCCAGTAGTGTCCGGGACAGGGGCCTTAATGAGCAGTTCTTC.

The chain couples TRBV5-4 to TRBJ2-1; 8 bases match TRBD2. CDR3 size: 15 residues. V lost 4 bases, J lost 2 bases, and 5 bases stayed unmatched. The germline V gene encodes CDR1 SGHNT and CDR2 YYREEE (reference sequence). CDR3 sequence: CASSRTSTPYNEQFF. DNA of the CDR3: TGTGCCAGCAGCCGGACTAGCACCCCCTACAATGAGCAGTTCTTC.

The chain is built from TRBV12-3 or TRBV12-4 and TRBJ2-1, with no clear D. The CDR3 length is 11 residues. With 11 bases removed from V and 5 bases from J, the gap between germline ends came to 10 bases. The CDR3 is CAAARNNEQFF. CDR3 DNA sequence: TGTGCCGCGGCAAGAAACAATGAGCAGTTCTTC.

V gene TRBV3-1 (or the pseudogene TRBV3-2) combines with J gene TRBJ2-7; TRBD1 matches 10 bases. With 3 bases clipped from V and 2 bases from J, the junction kept 4 bases outside the gene matches. The CDR3 spans 15 residues. From germline, CDR1 is LGHDT and CDR2 YNNKEL (reference sequence). The CDR3 coding sequence is TGTGCCAGCAGCCAGATCGGACAGGGGGCCTACGAGCAGTACTTC. Its translation: CASSQIGQGAYEQYF.

The genes are TRBV18 and TRBJ1-1, with D perhaps TRBD1 (5 bases). CDR1 is KGHSH and CDR2 is LQKENI in the germline V gene. CDR3 length: 14 residues. V lost 4 bases to trimming and J lost 0 bases, with 9 bases between them. This CDR3 reads CASSLGGMNTEAFF. The CDR3 coding sequence is TGTGCCAGCTCACTTGGGGGGATGAACACTGAAGCTTTCTTT.

V usage is TRBV19 and J usage is TRBJ2-1; 12 nucleotides agree with TRBD2. The junction had 2 bases not matched to a gene; V was cut back by 2 bases and J by 6 bases. The CDR3 is 15 residues long. The germline V gene has CDR1 LNHDA and CDR2 SQIVND (reference sequence). CDR3 bases: TGTGCCAGTAGTATATTGACTAGCGGGAGCAATGAGCAGTTCTTC. The encoded protein is CASSILTSGSNEQFF.

The chain has TRBV28 and TRBJ1-1; the match to TRBD1 covers 9 bases. The V and J ends lost 8 bases and 7 bases, in that order; junction bases with no gene match: 14. The CDR3 is 15 amino acids. Germline V gene data show CDR1 as MDHEN and CDR2 as SYDVKM. As DNA, the CDR3 is TGTGCCAGCGAAAGAATAACAGGGGGCTTAGGTGAAGCTTTCTTT. This codes for CASERITGGLGEAFF.

This clone appeared once. The J gene is TRBJ2-5, the V gene TRBV9; 11 bases align to TRBD2. The germline CDR1 and CDR2 sequences are SGDLS and YYNGEE. V was clipped by 3 bases and J by 2 bases; unmatched bases: 3. This CDR3 comprises 15 residues. The CDR3 DNA follows: TGTGCCAGCAGCGGGACTAGCGGGTTTCAAGAGACCCAGTACTTC. Its protein product is CASSGTSGFQETQYF.